Presented here are 11 T cell receptor beta chains from one specimen sequenced in a study of blood T cell repertoires in COVID-19. Sequencing used immunoSEQ multiplex PCR; TCRdb keeps in-frame clones, though not all of them. The sample has roughly 60,000 clones; around four fifths are singletons. Sample: peripheral blood. These receptors all come from a man aged 55-75 years with acute or convalescent COVID-19.

This rearrangement joins TRBV9 to TRBJ2-1; 8 bases fit TRBD2. The ends lost 4 bases at V and 10 bases at J; junction bases unmatched: 7. The germline V gene has CDR1 SGDLS and CDR2 YYNGEE. CDR3 length equals 13 residues. DNA for the CDR3: TGTGCCAGCAGCACCGGGGGGGCTGGAGAGCAGTTCTTC. As protein: CASSTGGAGEQFF.

The rearrangement uses TRBV19 and TRBJ1-2, with TRBD1 as a possible D gene (6 bases). The CDR3 loop spans 12 amino acids. Per the germline V gene, CDR1 is LNHDA and CDR2 is SQIVND (reference sequence). The V and J ends lost 6 bases and 1 base respectively, with 6 bases between them. The CDR3 DNA is TGTGCCAGTAGACAGGGTAACTATGGCTACACCTTC. Its protein is CASRQGNYGYTF.

This chain uses TRBV24-1 with TRBJ1-5, with TRBD1 matching over 8 bases. The J segment lost 0 bases and the V segment lost 10 bases, leaving 19 bases of the junction unmatched. CDR3 size: 19 residues. Germline lookup yields CDR1 KGHDR and CDR2 SFDVKD. CDR3 region: CATDPGTGGWIYSNQPQHF. CDR3 DNA sequence: TGTGCCACTGACCCCGGTACAGGGGGTTGGATTTATAGCAATCAGCCCCAGCATTTT.

V is TRBV5-5 and J is TRBJ1-1, with D possibly being TRBD1 (6 bases). Germline CDR1 reads SGHKS; CDR2 reads YYEKEE (reference sequence). Between the trimmed V and J ends, which lost 3 bases and 5 bases, there was a span of 17 bases. The CDR3 runs to 15 residues. Here the CDR3 reads CASSSSPQGKTEAFF. For the CDR3, the DNA is TGTGCCAGCAGCTCGTCACCTCAGGGGAAGACTGAAGCTTTCTTT.

This sequence joins TRBV14 and TRBJ2-1, with D maybe TRBD2 (5 bases). Trimming pared 1 base from V and 6 bases from J, leaving 19 bases between. From germline, CDR1 is SGHDN and CDR2 FVKESK. The CDR3 runs 17 residues. DNA of the CDR3: TGTGCCAGCAGCCAAGTCTCAGGCGGGTATAAGGTCAATGAGCAGTTCTTC. Translation gives CASSQVSGGYKVNEQFF.

The rearrangement uses TRBV5-4 and TRBJ2-6; tentatively, D is TRBD1 (5 bases). The V gene's germline CDR1 is SGHNT and CDR2 YYREEE (reference sequence). V lost 1 base and J 7 bases, leaving 12 bases between the germline ends. This CDR3 has 15 amino acids. This CDR3 is CASSLIQGSANVLTF. CDR3 nucleotide sequence: TGTGCCAGCAGCTTGATTCAGGGATCTGCCAACGTCCTGACTTTC.

The chain uses TRBV29-1 and TRBJ1-1; no reliable D call. Germline values: CDR1 SQVTM, CDR2 ANQGSEA. V shed 0 bases and J shed 1 base, with 18 bases lying between them. The CDR3 extends over 17 amino acids. CDR3 residues: CSVEESRRGISNTEAFF. CDR3 DNA: TGCAGCGTTGAAGAATCTCGACGGGGTATTTCGAACACTGAAGCTTTCTTT. Combining the CDR3 with reference TRBV29-1 and TRBJ1-1 gives the whole variable domain SAVISQKPSRDICQRGTSLTIQCQVDSQVTMMFWYRQQPGQSLTLIATANQGSEATYESGFVIDKFPISRPNLTFSTLTVSNMSPEDSSIYLCSVEESRRGISNTEAFFGQGTRLTVV.

The chain uses TRBV5-1 and TRBJ2-3; 7 nucleotides match TRBD1. Looked up from germline, CDR1 is SGHRS and CDR2 is YFSETQ. The CDR3 length is 15 residues. Trimming removed 5 bases from V and 6 bases from J; junction bases left unmatched: 12. The CDR3 here is CASRDGTARVDTQYF. The DNA for the CDR3 is TGCGCCAGCAGAGATGGGACAGCGAGGGTGGATACGCAGTATTTT.

The gene calls are TRBV21-1 and TRBJ1-4; the table gives TRBD1 as D, unverified against the DNA. TRBV21-1 is a pseudogene. The CDR3 loop spans 14 amino acids. CDR3 nucleotides: TGTGCCAGCAGCAAAGACAGACCATCAAAAAAACTGTTTTTT. It translates to CASSKDRPSKKLFF.

The chain uses TRBV6-5 and TRBJ1-2; D not resolved. Trimming took 3 bases from V and 0 from J, leaving 11 bases between them. Germline V gives CDR1 MNHEY, CDR2 SVGAGI. CDR3 length: 15 amino acids. Here the CDR3 reads CASSYGQETNYGYTF. As DNA, the CDR3 is TGTGCCAGCAGTTATGGGCAGGAAACTAACTATGGCTACACCTTC.

The chain links TRBV6-5 to TRBJ1-2; perhaps TRBD1 as D (6 bases). V was shortened by 6 bases and J by 8 bases, with 13 bases between the two germline ends. The CDR3 runs to 12 residues. Germline V gene lookup returns CDR1 MNHEY and CDR2 SVGAGI. The DNA of the CDR3 is TGTGCCAGCAGCCAACAGGGACGCGGCTACACCTTC. Its protein product is CASSQQGRGYTF.